The rows below give T cell receptor beta chains drawn from one sample of a study of radiation and T cells in renal cell carcinoma. TCRdb keeps only in-frame clones here, not all; method: immunoSEQ multiplex PCR. This table has 45,000 or so clones, about 80% appearing once. The specimen comprised blood, sampled from a patient whose treatment included radiotherapy and nephrectomy. These receptors all come from a woman in her 70s with renal cell carcinoma. Each CDR3 is given with its conserved first and last residue. The D gene is left open where the match is weak. Clone size is given for some rows only: seen once, a few or many times, or a class if the clone is expanded.

-,TRBV18,TRBJ1-2,-,CASSPSWEASGYTF,TGTGCCAGCTCACCATCTTGGGAGGCTTCAGGCTACACCTTC
-,TRBV4-3,TRBJ1-4,-,CASSRVANEKLFF,TGCGCCAGCAGCCGAGTGGCGAATGAAAAACTGTTTTTT
-,TRBV2,TRBJ1-2,-,CASSAEGNNYGYTF,TGTGCCAGCAGTGCTGAGGGGAATAACTATGGCTACACCTTC
TRBD2,TRBV27,TRBJ2-2,-,CASSPGLAGTGELFF,TGTGCCAGCAGTCCGGGACTAGCGGGCACCGGGGAGCTGTTTTTT
-,TRBV4-1,TRBJ1-5,-,CASSQGVQGEGQPQHF,TGCGCCAGCAGCCAAGGTGTTCAGGGCGAAGGTCAGCCCCAGCATTTT
TRBD1,TRBV5-3,TRBJ2-1,-,CARSFYRGEYNEQFF,TGTGCCAGAAGCTTTTACAGGGGGGAATACAATGAGCAGTTCTTC
-,TRBV5-6,TRBJ1-1,-,CASSLRRGLNTEAFF,TGTGCCAGCAGCCTCCGCCGGGGCCTGAACACTGAAGCTTTCTTT
-,TRBV5-4,TRBJ1-2,-,CASSRGGERGYTF,TGTGCCAGCAGCCGAGGCGGGGAACGCGGCTACACCTTC
-,TRBV18,TRBJ1-4,-,CASSPDRNEKLFF,TGTGCCAGCTCACCAGATCGTAATGAAAAACTGTTTTTT
-,TRBV6-1,TRBJ2-7,few,CASSDPGHSYEQYF,TGTGCCAGCAGTGACCCAGGGCACTCCTACGAGCAGTACTTC
-,TRBV7-2,TRBJ1-4,-,CASSLGGGEKLFF,TGTGCCAGCAGCTTAGGGGGTGGGGAAAAACTGTTTTTT
-,TRBV6-1,TRBJ2-1,few,CASSELYNEQFF,TGTGCCAGCAGTGAACTCTACAATGAGCAGTTCTTC
-,TRBV20-1,TRBJ2-5,-,CSPYSGETQYF,TGCAGTCCCTACTCCGGGGAGACCCAGTACTTC
TRBD2,TRBV13,TRBJ2-3,-,CASSLGAGGLKDTQYF,TGTGCCAGCAGCTTAGGAGCGGGGGGGCTGAAAGATACGCAGTATTTT
TRBD2,TRBV5-1,TRBJ2-3,-,CASTSGGPSDTQYF,TGCGCCAGCACTAGCGGGGGCCCCTCCGATACGCAGTATTTT
TRBD1,TRBV5-1,TRBJ1-4,-,CASSLAQGAGKLFF,TGCGCCAGCAGCTTGGCCCAGGGGGCAGGAAAACTGTTTTTT
-,TRBV6-5,TRBJ2-1,-,CASSRGGTSYNEQFF,TGTGCCAGCAGCCGCGGCGGAACCTCCTACAATGAGCAGTTCTTC
-,TRBV29-1,TRBJ2-7,-,CSVGARDIHTEQYF,TGCAGCGTTGGGGCCCGGGACATCCATACGGAGCAGTACTTC
-,TRBV18,TRBJ2-3,-,CATTGTSTDTQYF,TGTGCCACCACCGGGACAAGCACAGATACGCAGTATTTT
TRBD2,TRBV6-6,TRBJ2-3,-,CASSDSSGGWRTQYF,TGTGCCAGCAGTGACTCTAGCGGGGGTTGGCGGACGCAGTATTTT
TRBD1,TRBV6-5,TRBJ1-1,-,CASSPQGAKSEAFF,TGTGCCAGCAGCCCGCAGGGGGCGAAGTCTGAAGCTTTCTTT
TRBD1,TRBV11-2,TRBJ2-2,-,CASSVQRDSLNTGELFF,TGTGCCAGCAGCGTACAACGGGACAGCCTAAACACCGGGGAGCTGTTTTTT
TRBD2,TRBV30,TRBJ2-5,once,CAWSGGTSGNPLGETQYF,TGTGCCTGGAGTGGCGGGACTAGCGGGAACCCCTTAGGAGAGACCCAGTACTTC
-,TRBV5-8,TRBJ1-2,-,CASSADRDHNYGYTF,TGTGCCAGCAGCGCAGACAGAGATCATAACTATGGCTACACCTTC
-,TRBV20-1,TRBJ2-4,-,CSARGKNIQYF,TGCAGTGCTAGAGGCAAAAACATTCAGTACTTC
-,TRBV2,TRBJ2-3,-,CASFSESTDTQYF,TGTGCCAGCTTTAGCGAAAGCACAGATACGCAGTATTTT
-,TRBV5-4,TRBJ2-7,-,CASSLGAVGVYEQYF,TGTGCCAGCAGCTTGGGTGCAGTCGGGGTTTACGAGCAGTACTTC
-,TRBV19,TRBJ1-5,-,CASSPTGVISNQPQHF,TGTGCCAGTAGTCCAACAGGAGTAATTAGCAATCAGCCCCAGCATTTT
TRBD2,TRBV30,TRBJ2-7,-,CAWSTSGTSYEQYF,TGTGCCTGGAGTACTTCCGGGACTAGCTACGAGCAGTACTTC
-,TRBV9,TRBJ2-2,-,CASSVEGGSGTWGTGELFF,TGTGCCAGCAGCGTAGAGGGTGGAAGCGGGACATGGGGCACCGGGGAGCTGTTTTTT
-,TRBV7-2,TRBJ2-7,-,CASSFAVEQYF,TGTGCCAGCAGCTTCGCAGTCGAGCAGTACTTC
-,TRBV5-1,TRBJ2-1,-,CASSLANEQFF,TGCGCCAGCAGCTTGGCCAATGAGCAGTTCTTC
TRBD2,TRBV11-2,TRBJ2-3,-,CASSLQIAGDTDTQYF,TGTGCCAGCAGCTTACAGATAGCGGGCGACACAGATACGCAGTATTTT
-,TRBV7-2,TRBJ1-4,-,CASSAGDTTNEKLFF,TGTGCCAGCAGCGCAGGAGACACAACTAATGAAAAACTGTTTTTT
TRBD1,TRBV7-9,TRBJ1-1,-,CASSSGQPSEAFF,TGTGCCAGCAGCTCGGGACAGCCAAGTGAAGCTTTCTTT
-,TRBV4-2,TRBJ2-2,-,CASRLDGGPNTGELFF,TGTGCCAGCAGACTGGACGGGGGTCCGAACACCGGGGAGCTGTTTTTT
TRBD2,TRBV5-6,TRBJ2-1,-,CASSLGLAGDSYNEQFF,TGTGCCAGCAGCTTGGGGCTAGCGGGGGATTCCTACAATGAGCAGTTCTTC
-,TRBV7-2,TRBJ1-6,once,CASSQTGSGSPLHF,TGTGCCAGCAGCCAGACAGGATCTGGTTCACCCCTCCACTTT
-,TRBV29-1,TRBJ1-1,-,CSVDKGWAEAFF,TGCAGCGTTGATAAGGGGTGGGCTGAAGCTTTCTTT
-,TRBV6-5,TRBJ1-6,-,CASSLVLTNSPLHF,TGTGCCAGCAGCTTAGTCCTGACAAATTCACCCCTCCACTTT
TRBD2,TRBV27,TRBJ2-1,-,CASTRLAGVGNEQFF,TGTGCCAGCACCAGACTAGCGGGAGTTGGCAATGAGCAGTTCTTC
-,TRBV5-1,TRBJ2-3,-,CASSLEIGLTDTQYF,TGCGCCAGCAGCTTGGAGATCGGTCTCACAGATACGCAGTATTTT
TRBD1,TRBV6-5,TRBJ2-2,-,CASRVGQAYTGELFF,TGTGCCAGCAGAGTGGGACAGGCCTACACCGGGGAGCTGTTTTTT
TRBD2,TRBV10-3,TRBJ2-5,-,CAINPGLAEETQYF,TGTGCCATCAACCCGGGACTAGCGGAGGAGACCCAGTACTTC
TRBD2,TRBV7-9,TRBJ2-3,-,CASSPPYRTRGDTQYF,TGTGCCAGCAGCCCCCCCTACCGGACTAGAGGGGATACGCAGTATTTT
TRBD2,TRBV4-1,TRBJ2-1,-,CASSQGLAGPLRNEQFF,TGCGCCAGCAGCCAAGGCCTAGCGGGCCCCCTCCGCAATGAGCAGTTCTTC
-,TRBV6-1,TRBJ2-7,-,CASSGGYEQYF,TGTGCCAGCAGTGGGGGATACGAGCAGTACTTC
-,TRBV9,TRBJ2-7,-,CASSGGGREQYF,TGTGCCAGCAGCGGAGGGGGTCGCGAGCAGTACTTC
TRBD2,TRBV4-1,TRBJ2-3,-,CASSQEGGSQGDTQYF,TGCGCCAGCAGCCAAGAGGGAGGGAGCCAGGGAGATACGCAGTATTTT
-,TRBV4-2,TRBJ2-5,-,CASSQEGGHQETQYF,TGTGCCAGCAGCCAAGAGGGTGGTCACCAAGAGACCCAGTACTTC
-,TRBV7-2,TRBJ2-5,-,CASSSEGQQTQYF,TGTGCCAGCAGCTCGGAGGGTCAGCAGACCCAGTACTTC